The source of this T cell receptor (beta chain) is a study of blood T cell repertoires in COVID-19. Germline assignment: CDR1 SGHTA and CDR2 FQGTGA. The junction had 6 bases not matched to a gene; V was cut back by 4 bases and J by 4 bases. The CDR3 consists of 15 residues. Measured with immunoSEQ multiplex PCR; TCRdb has only the in-frame clones, and not every one. Of fewer than 110,000 clones detected, 80% to 95% appear once; the ten largest clones hold approximately 1.2%. V is TRBV7-3 and J is TRBJ2-1; TRBD2 matches at 8 bases. Input material: peripheral blood. The sequence derives from a woman aged 25 to 45 with acute or convalescent COVID-19. The CDR3 sequence: CASSSGGERYNEQFF. For the CDR3, the DNA is TGTGCCAGCAGCTCCGGGGGGGAGCGTTACAATGAGCAGTTCTTC. Full variable domain (outside the CDR3, taken from reference TRBV7-3 and TRBJ2-1): GAGVSQTPSNKVTEKGKYVELRCDPISGHTALYWYRQSLGQGPEFLIYFQGTGAADDSGLPNDRFFAVRPEGSVSTLKIQRTERGDSAVYLCASSSGGERYNEQFFGPGTRLTVL.